The entry below describes one TCR beta chain. The CDR3 length is 16 residues. The germline V gene encodes CDR1 SGHTA and CDR2 FQGNSA. The ends were cut back, 4 bases at V and 2 bases at J, with 17 bases in the middle. The data derive from a study of blood T cell repertoires in COVID-19. Study overall: The study drew acute and convalescent COVID-19 samples from the United States, Italy and Spain. T cells, B-cell-depleted T cells, or PBMCs provided the cDNA or gDNA that served as material.

Per the authors' pipeline: Amplification of reference gene primers provided the estimated nucleated cell counts. Here immunoSEQ multiplex PCR was the method, and the copy in TCRdb shows in-frame clones only, minus some. V and J calls and clone size are those listed in that table; D and trimming were worked out from the DNA. The table has about 220,000 clones, approximately 82% seen once. The source is a man aged 45-65 years with active or convalescent COVID-19. Sequenced material: peripheral blood. The genes are TRBV7-2 and TRBJ1-2; D is possibly TRBD1 (5 bases). As DNA, the CDR3 is TGTGCCAGCAGCTCCACCTCAGGGAATCAGAACTATGGCTACACCTTC. This encodes CASSSTSGNQNYGYTF.